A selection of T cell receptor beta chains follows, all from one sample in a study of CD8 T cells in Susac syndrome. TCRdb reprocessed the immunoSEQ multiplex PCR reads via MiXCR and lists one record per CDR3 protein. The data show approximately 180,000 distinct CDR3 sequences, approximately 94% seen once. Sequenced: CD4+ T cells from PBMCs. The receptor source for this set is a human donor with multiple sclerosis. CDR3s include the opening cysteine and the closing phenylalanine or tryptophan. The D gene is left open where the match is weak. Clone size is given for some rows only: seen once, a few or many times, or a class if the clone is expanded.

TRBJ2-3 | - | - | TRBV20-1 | CSAPAFGLTDTQYF | TGCAGTGCCCCAGCGTTTGGGCTCACAGATACGCAGTATTTT
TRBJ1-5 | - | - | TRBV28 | CASSTNQPQHF | TGTGCCAGCAGTACCAATCAGCCCCAGCATTTT
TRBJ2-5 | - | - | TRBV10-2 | CASSPPLTVYQETQYF | TGCGCCAGCAGTCCCCCCTTGACAGTGTACCAAGAGACCCAGTACTTC
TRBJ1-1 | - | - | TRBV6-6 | CASSYLASEAFF | TGTGCCAGCAGTTACTTAGCTAGTGAAGCTTTCTTT
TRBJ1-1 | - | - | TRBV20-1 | CSAVHTVGRTEAFF | TGCAGTGCTGTTCACACAGTCGGACGCACTGAAGCTTTCTTT
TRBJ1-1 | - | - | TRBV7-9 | CASSLFSMTGNTEAFF | TGTGCCAGCAGCTTGTTTTCAATGACAGGGAACACTGAAGCTTTCTTT
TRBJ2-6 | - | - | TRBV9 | CASSVGTGKGVGANVLTF | TGTGCCAGCAGCGTAGGCACAGGGAAAGGAGTAGGGGCCAACGTCCTGACTTTC
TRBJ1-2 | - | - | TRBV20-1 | CSAPSNGVGKSGYTF | TGCAGTGCTCCCAGTAACGGTGTGGGGAAGTCAGGCTACACCTTC
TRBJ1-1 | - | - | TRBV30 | CAWSFQVNTEAFF | TGTGCCTGGAGTTTTCAGGTGAACACTGAAGCTTTCTTT
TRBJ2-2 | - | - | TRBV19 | CASSIKGGANTGELFF | TGTGCCAGTAGTATAAAGGGGGGCGCGAACACCGGGGAGCTGTTTTTT
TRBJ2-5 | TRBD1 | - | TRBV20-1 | CSARLTGMGETQYF | TGCAGTGCACGGCTGACAGGGATGGGAGAGACCCAGTACTTC
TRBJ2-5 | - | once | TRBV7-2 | CASSLTWGETQYF | TGTGCCAGCAGCCTAACTTGGGGAGAGACCCAGTACTTC
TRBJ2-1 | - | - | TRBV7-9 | CASSLPNIAPSSYNEQFF | TGTGCCAGCAGCTTACCCAATATAGCCCCCAGCTCCTACAATGAGCAGTTCTTC
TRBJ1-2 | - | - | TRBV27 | CASSPIVLGQGQTF | TGTGCCAGCAGCCCAATAGTCCTGGGGCAGGGCCAAACCTTC
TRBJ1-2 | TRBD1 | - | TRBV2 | CASGTGLNYGYTF | TGTGCCAGCGGGACAGGCCTAAACTATGGCTACACCTTC
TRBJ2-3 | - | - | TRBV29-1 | CSAGYTDTQYF | TGCAGCGCGGGTTACACAGATACGCAGTATTTT
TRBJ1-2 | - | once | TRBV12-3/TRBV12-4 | CASTPGDYGYTF | TGTGCCAGCACCCCGGGGGACTATGGCTACACCTTC